A selection of T cell receptor beta chains follows, all from one sample in a study of blood T cell repertoires in COVID-19. Using immunoSEQ multiplex PCR, the repertoire was profiled, and TCRdb retains in-frame clones only, with some absent. The table records fewer than 90,000 clones, 84% of them present only once. The sequencing sample was made of peripheral blood. All receptors derive from a human donor in a cohort sampled during active COVID-19. Both conserved end residues are part of each CDR3. The D gene is left open where the match is weak. Expanded clones are given a class, and other clones once, few, many or no size at all.

clone_size d_call j_call v_call cdr3_aa cdr3_nt
. TRBD1 TRBJ1-1 TRBV5-4 CASSLVGQGAEAFF TGTGCCAGCAGCTTGGTGGGACAGGGGGCTGAAGCTTTCTTT
. TRBD1 TRBJ2-7 TRBV5-1 CASSPSKGAYEQYF TGCGCCAGCAGCCCGTCCAAGGGGGCATACGAGCAGTACTTC
. . TRBJ1-2 TRBV5-1 CASSRESSYGYTF TGCGCCAGCAGTCGGGAAAGTAGCTATGGCTACACCTTC
few . TRBJ2-1 TRBV6-2/TRBV6-3 CASSYLTGDNEQFF TGTGCCAGCAGTTACTTGACGGGGGACAATGAGCAGTTCTTC
once TRBD2 TRBJ2-3 TRBV18 CASSGLIVLTDTQYF TGTGCCAGCTCGGGACTAATAGTATTAACAGATACGCAGTATTTT
. TRBD2 TRBJ2-7 TRBV28 CASSLAREGDYEQYF TGTGCCAGCAGTTTGGCGCGGGAGGGCGACTACGAGCAGTACTTC
. TRBD1 TRBJ1-1 TRBV5-1 CASSSYPGGTYTEAFF TGCGCCAGCAGCTCGTATCCAGGGGGCACGTACACTGAAGCTTTCTTT
. TRBD2 TRBJ2-5 TRBV6-5 CASMGTSGQETQYF TGTGCCAGCATGGGGACTAGCGGACAAGAGACCCAGTACTTC
. . TRBJ2-7 TRBV9 CASSVSDSTYEQYF TGTGCCAGCAGCGTATCGGACAGCACCTACGAGCAGTACTTC
once TRBD1 TRBJ1-1 TRBV29-1 CSVGTGNTEAFF TGCAGCGTGGGGACAGGGAACACTGAAGCTTTCTTT
. TRBD1 TRBJ2-4 TRBV18 CASSPFTGDKNIQYF TGTGCCAGCTCACCCTTTACAGGGGATAAAAACATTCAGTACTTC
once TRBD2 TRBJ2-2 TRBV29-1 CSVAPGGVPNTGELFF TGCAGCGTTGCCCCCGGGGGGGTTCCGAACACCGGGGAGCTGTTTTTT
. . TRBJ1-4 TRBV15 CATSRDAGATNEKLFF TGTGCCACCAGCAGAGATGCGGGGGCAACTAATGAAAAACTGTTTTTT
. . TRBJ1-2 TRBV5-1 CASSLQGANYGYTF TGCGCCAGCAGCCTACAGGGAGCTAACTATGGCTACACCTTC
. TRBD2 TRBJ2-1 TRBV5-1 CASSFRRGGPDNEQFF TGCGCCAGCAGCTTCCGGCGGGGGGGGCCGGACAATGAGCAGTTCTTC
. . TRBJ2-7 TRBV7-6 CASSSPVGDKTYEQYF TGTGCCAGCAGCTCGCCTGTTGGGGACAAAACCTACGAGCAGTACTTC
. TRBD2 TRBJ2-5 TRBV5-1 CASFLGLAGETQYF TGCGCCAGCTTTCTCGGACTAGCTGGGGAGACCCAGTACTTC
. . TRBJ1-1 TRBV3-1/TRBV3-2 CASSQSRGMNTEAFF TGTGCCAGCAGCCAGAGCAGGGGAATGAACACTGAAGCCTTCTTT
few TRBD1 TRBJ1-4 TRBV2 CASTGTGGEKLFF TGTGCCAGCACCGGGACAGGGGGCGAAAAACTGTTTTTT
once TRBD1 TRBJ1-3 TRBV3-1/TRBV3-2 CASSLQGASYF TGTGCCAGCAGCCTACAGGGGGCATCTTATTTT
few TRBD1 TRBJ1-5 TRBV4-2 CASSQVGDRDNQPQHF TGTGCCAGCAGCCAAGTGGGGGACAGGGACAATCAGCCCCAGCATTTT
. . TRBJ1-2 TRBV5-1 CASSLGFSPYSNYGYTF TGCGCCAGCAGCTTGGGTTTTAGTCCATATTCTAACTATGGCTACACCTTC
. . TRBJ2-7 TRBV10-3 CAITRQAGYEQYF TGTGCCATCACCCGACAGGCAGGCTACGAGCAGTACTTC
. TRBD1 TRBJ1-2 TRBV10-3 CAISRDSYYGYTF TGTGCCATCAGCCGGGACAGCTACTATGGCTACACCTTC
medium-sized . TRBJ2-7 TRBV7-9 CASSLVVGGSYEQYF TGTGCCAGCAGCTTAGTGGTAGGGGGCTCCTACGAGCAGTACTTC
many . TRBJ1-1 TRBV2 CASQPDRSGNTEAFF TGTGCCAGCCAACCCGACAGATCGGGGAACACTGAAGCTTTCTTT
. . TRBJ1-4 TRBV6-5 CASSYSHQSTNEKLFF TGTGCCAGCAGTTACTCACACCAGTCAACTAATGAAAAACTGTTTTTT
few . TRBJ1-4 TRBV3-1/TRBV3-2 CASSRNRATNEKLFF TGTGCCAGCAGCCGCAACAGGGCTACTAATGAAAAACTGTTTTTT
. . TRBJ1-1 TRBV5-1 CASSLAGPMNTEAFF TGCGCCAGCAGCTTGGCGGGTCCGATGAACACTGAAGCTTTCTTT
. . TRBJ2-1 TRBV7-8 CASSLKGVGAYNEQFF TGTGCCAGCAGCTTAAAGGGGGTAGGAGCCTACAATGAGCAGTTCTTC
few . TRBJ1-4 TRBV5-1 CASSFTGGTNEKLFF TGCGCCAGCAGCTTTACAGGCGGAACTAATGAAAAACTGTTTTTT
. TRBD1 TRBJ2-3 TRBV7-3 CASRSGTGRTDTQYF TGTGCCAGCAGATCCGGGACAGGGCGTACAGATACGCAGTATTTT
. . TRBJ1-6 TRBV5-1 CASSLPDRAGNSPLHF TGCGCCAGCAGCTTGCCGGATCGGGCAGGGAATTCACCCCTCCACTTT
. TRBD1 TRBJ1-2 TRBV12-3/TRBV12-4 CASSRDRDYGYTF TGTGCCAGCAGTCGAGACAGGGACTATGGCTACACCTTC
. TRBD1 TRBJ2-5 TRBV5-6 CASSLRTGPETQYF TGTGCCAGCAGCTTGCGGACAGGGCCGGAGACCCAGTACTTC
. TRBD2 TRBJ2-5 TRBV6-1 CASSEGSQRGPYF TGTGCCAGCAGTGAAGGTTCCCAGCGGGGTCCGTACTTC
. TRBD1 TRBJ2-5 TRBV10-2 CASSRDRGTQETQYF TGCGCCAGCAGTCGGGACAGGGGGACCCAAGAGACCCAGTACTTC
. . TRBJ2-1 TRBV14 CASSHFGQGGHNEQFF TGTGCCAGCAGCCATTTCGGGCAGGGTGGCCACAATGAGCAGTTCTTC
. TRBD1 TRBJ2-5 TRBV5-1 CASSFGTAQETQYF TGCGCCAGCAGCTTTGGGACAGCGCAAGAGACCCAGTACTTC
. . TRBJ2-5 TRBV6-5 CASRHGGAKETQYF TGTGCCAGCAGGCATGGGGGGGCAAAAGAGACCCAGTACTTC
. . TRBJ2-5 TRBV14 CASSQDRQGWETQYF TGTGCCAGCAGCCAAGATCGCCAGGGGTGGGAGACCCAGTACTTC
once TRBD1 TRBJ2-1 TRBV5-1 CASSFQQGKSNEQFF TGCGCCAGCAGCTTTCAACAGGGGAAAAGCAATGAGCAGTTCTTC
. TRBD2 TRBJ2-5 TRBV4-1 CASSQQSGGAGETQYF TGCGCCAGCAGCCAGCAGAGCGGGGGGGCCGGAGAGACCCAGTACTTC
once TRBD2 TRBJ2-3 TRBV5-1 CASAPTGGVTDTQYF TGCGCCAGCGCCCCTACGGGAGGGGTGACAGATACGCAGTATTTT
once . TRBJ1-1 TRBV12-3/TRBV12-4 CASSLRQNTEAFF TGTGCCAGCAGTTTAAGACAAAACACTGAAGCTTTCTTT
. TRBD1 TRBJ2-7 TRBV28 CASSVGTGGKYEQYF TGTGCCAGCAGTGTCGGGACAGGGGGCAAATACGAGCAGTACTTC
. . TRBJ2-5 TRBV23-1 CASSPAFGGWEETQYF TGCGCCAGCAGCCCAGCGTTCGGTGGTTGGGAAGAGACCCAGTACTTC
. . TRBJ1-4 TRBV5-4 CASSYRTADNEKLFF TGTGCCAGCAGCTATAGGACAGCCGATAATGAAAAACTGTTTTTT
. TRBD1 TRBJ2-5 TRBV19 CASFSGQGVGETQYF TGTGCCAGTTTCTCAGGACAGGGGGTCGGCGAGACCCAGTACTTC
. . TRBJ2-5 TRBV4-1 CASSQGGVGETQYF TGCGCCAGCAGCCAAGGTGGAGTCGGAGAGACCCAGTACTTC
. . TRBJ1-1 TRBV28 CASSLGPRGTLNTEAFF TGTGCCAGCAGTTTGGGGCCAAGGGGGACCCTAAACACTGAAGCTTTCTTT
. . TRBJ1-1 TRBV28 CASNGKSRNTEAFF TGTGCCAGCAACGGCAAGTCTAGGAACACTGAAGCTTTCTTT
. TRBD2 TRBJ2-7 TRBV7-2 CASSLRGGTSGRAGYEQYF TGTGCCAGCAGCCTCAGGGGGGGGACTAGCGGGAGGGCCGGGTACGAGCAGTACTTC
. TRBD1 TRBJ1-6 TRBV5-5 CASSQERDRINSPLHF TGTGCCAGCAGCCAAGAGAGGGACAGGATAAATTCACCCCTCCACTTT
once . TRBJ1-2 TRBV28 CASVGPGGGYTF TGTGCCAGCGTTGGTCCCGGTGGTGGCTACACCTTC